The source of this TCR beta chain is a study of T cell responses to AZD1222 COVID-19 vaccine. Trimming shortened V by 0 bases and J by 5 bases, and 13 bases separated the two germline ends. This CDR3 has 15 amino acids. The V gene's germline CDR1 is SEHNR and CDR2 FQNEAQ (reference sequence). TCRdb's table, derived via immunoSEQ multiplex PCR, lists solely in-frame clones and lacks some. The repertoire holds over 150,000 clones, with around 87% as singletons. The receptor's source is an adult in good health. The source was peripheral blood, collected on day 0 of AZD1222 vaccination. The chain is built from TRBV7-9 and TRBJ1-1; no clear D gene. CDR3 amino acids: CASSLALSGVTEAFF. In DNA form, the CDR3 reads TGTGCCAGCAGCTTAGCGCTATCCGGGGTTACTGAAGCTTTCTTT.